Shown below are 11 T cell receptor beta chains from a single sample sequenced in a study of T cells in Graves' hyperthyroidism and ophthalmopathy. Amplification yielded TCR beta CDR3 regions, with RNA transcripts as the source. HTBI primers were the set used in a first-round RT-PCR of the TCR CDR3. From the multiplex PCR reads, TCRdb called clonotypes with MiXCR, one entry per CDR3 protein. The sample lists about 500,000 distinct CDR3 sequences; roughly 15% were seen once. The sequenced sample was blood. All receptors come from a woman in her 30s with Graves' ophthalmopathy.

This clonotype has at least ten counts. This chain connects TRBV28 to TRBJ2-7; D unclear. The CDR3 runs to 12 residues. Trimming took off 5 bases at V and 6 bases at J, with 11 bases between the two ends. Germline V gene data show CDR1 as MDHEN and CDR2 as SYDVKM. For the CDR3, the DNA is TGTGCCAGCAGTGTTTACTTGCTCGAGCAGTACTTC. This sequence encodes CASSVYLLEQYF. The full variable domain, in which reference TRBV28 and TRBJ2-7 provide the parts outside the CDR3, is DVKVTQSSRYLVKRTGEKVFLECVQDMDHENMFWYRQDPGLGLRLIYFSYDVKMKEKGDIPEGYSVSREKKERFSLILESASTNQTSMYLCASSVYLLEQYFGPGTRLTVT.

In its sample, this clonotype was seen many times. The chain links TRBV18 to TRBJ2-7; D is unresolved. CDR1 KGHSH and CDR2 LQKENI come from the germline V gene. The CDR3 is 12 amino acids. V lost 0 bases to trimming and J lost 6 bases, with 6 bases between them. The CDR3 region is CASSPPKGEQYF. As DNA, the CDR3 is TGTGCCAGCTCACCACCGAAGGGCGAGCAGTACTTC.

V usage is TRBV7-9 and J usage is TRBJ2-5; 8 nucleotides match TRBD1. Germline V gene lookup returns CDR1 SEHNR and CDR2 FQNEAQ (reference sequence). Trimming removed 5 bases from V and 1 base from J; junction bases left unmatched: 6. The CDR3 loop spans 15 amino acids. The CDR3 nucleotides are TGTGCCAGCAGCCTTATTACAGGGGGCCAAGAGACCCAGTACTTC. This codes for CASSLITGGQETQYF.

This clonotype was observed at least ten times. This chain links TRBV6-1 with TRBJ2-3; either TRBD1 or TRBD2 may supply D (5 bases each). V shed 3 bases and J shed 3 bases, with 10 bases lying between them. This CDR3 is 14 amino acids long. CDR1 is MNHNS and CDR2 is SASEGT in the germline V gene. DNA of the CDR3: TGTGCCAGCAGTGAGGCTTGGGGGACAGATACGCAGTATTTT. Translated, it gives CASSEAWGTDTQYF.

The V and J genes are TRBV19 and TRBJ1-2; 9 nucleotides match TRBD1. Germline V gene data show CDR1 as LNHDA and CDR2 as SQIVND (reference sequence). The V gene end was trimmed by 5 bases and the J gene end by 5 bases; junction bases not matched to a gene: 6. The CDR3 extends over 14 amino acids. Written as DNA, the CDR3 is TGTGCCAGTAGTTTCCGGGACAGGGATTATGGCTACACCTTC. Translated, it gives CASSFRDRDYGYTF.

This clonotype was seen many times. The chain joins TRBV11-2 to TRBJ2-3, with D unclear. Trimming removed 0 bases at V and 0 bases at J, with 4 bases between. This CDR3 has 14 residues. The germline V gene encodes CDR1 SGHAT and CDR2 FQNNGV. The CDR3 region is CASSLDASTDTQYF. The CDR3 DNA follows: TGTGCCAGCAGCTTAGACGCTAGCACAGATACGCAGTATTTT.

The sample holds many counts of this clonotype. The CDR3 DNA is TGTGCCAGCAGGGGGGCGGGCGAAGAGACCCAGTACTTC. Translation: CASRGAGEETQYF. The chain uses TRBV2 and TRBJ2-5; weak D call: TRBD1 (6 bases). Trimming left V 6 bases short and J 3 bases short, with 11 bases between. This CDR3 is built from 13 residues. CDR1 is SNHLY, CDR2 FYNNEI, per germline.

This clonotype was recorded many times. The chain recombines TRBV7-2 with TRBJ2-7; D unresolved. Trimming removed 1 base at V and 4 bases at J, with 11 bases between. Germline CDR1 and CDR2: SGHTA and FQGNSA. The CDR3 runs to 14 residues. The CDR3 region is CASSLGGPGYEQYF. CDR3 DNA: TGTGCCAGCAGCTTAGGGGGTCCGGGTTACGAGCAGTACTTC. The variable domain in full, with the rest retrieved from reference TRBV7-2 and TRBJ2-7, is GAGVSQSPSNKVTEKGKDVELRCDPISGHTALYWYRQSLGQGLEFLIYFQGNSAPDKSGLPSDRFSAERTGGSVSTLTIQRTQQEDSAVYLCASSLGGPGYEQYFGPGTRLTVT.

The V call is TRBV20-1, the J call TRBJ2-7, with 7 bases fitting TRBD2. CDR3 size: 13 residues. With V trimmed by 3 bases and J by 7 bases, 9 bases remained unmatched. Germline CDR1 reads DFQATT; CDR2 reads SNEGSKA (reference sequence). DNA of the CDR3: TGCAGTGCTAGTCTGGTCAGCGGGGCGGAGCAGTACTTC. This gives the protein CSASLVSGAEQYF.

This clonotype was counted at least ten times. V and J are TRBV3-1 and TRBJ2-7, with 9 bases lining up with TRBD1. CDR3 size: 16 residues. In germline, CDR1 is LGHDT, CDR2 YNNKEL (reference sequence). The ends lost 0 bases at V and 1 base at J; junction bases unmatched: 4. The CDR3 here is CASSQDSGQGSYEQYF. DNA for the CDR3: TGTGCCAGCAGCCAAGATTCCGGACAGGGGTCCTACGAGCAGTACTTC.

This clonotype was observed many times. The chain has TRBV2 and TRBJ2-1; D might be TRBD1 or TRBD2, each matching 5 bases. The CDR3 totals 15 residues. Germline CDR1 reads SNHLY; CDR2 reads FYNNEI. V was trimmed by 9 bases and J by 0 bases, leaving 15 bases between them. CDR3 in amino acids: CARPGTGSSYNEQFF. DNA of the CDR3: TGTGCCAGACCCGGGACGGGAAGCTCCTACAATGAGCAGTTCTTC.